These T cell receptor beta chains were read from a single sample in a study of shared clonotypes between healthy human individuals. Profiling relied on immunoSEQ multiplex PCR, and the TCRdb table lists in-frame clones only, not all of them. The table includes about 490,000 clones, about 80% detected once. The sample consisted of PBMCs. The receptors come from a woman aged 35 to 49 in good health. Some clones in this sample may be carry-over from other donors' samples. The CDR3 runs from the conserved cysteine through the conserved F or W. The D gene is left open where the match is weak. Part of the rows lack a size; the others show once, few, many or a class for expanded clones.

CDR3aa: CASMDYYSYEQYF
CDR3nt: TGTGCCAGCATGGACTACTACTCCTACGAGCAGTACTTC
abundance: NA
d_gene: NA
v_gene: TRBV5-8
j_gene: TRBJ2-7

CDR3aa: CASTRGGLGTDTQYF
CDR3nt: TGCGCCAGCACCCGAGGGGGGCTGGGCACAGATACGCAGTATTTT
abundance: NA
d_gene: NA
v_gene: TRBV5-1
j_gene: TRBJ2-3

CDR3aa: CATSRGQGYNEQFF
CDR3nt: TGTGCCACCAGCAGAGGGCAAGGGTACAATGAGCAGTTCTTC
abundance: NA
d_gene: NA
v_gene: TRBV15
j_gene: TRBJ2-1

CDR3aa: CASSHYEQYF
CDR3nt: TGTGCCAGCAGCCACTACGAGCAGTACTTC
abundance: NA
d_gene: NA
v_gene: TRBV11-2
j_gene: TRBJ2-7

CDR3aa: CASSFHGANYGYTF
CDR3nt: TGTGCCAGCAGTTTCCACGGTGCTAACTATGGCTACACCTTC
abundance: NA
d_gene: NA
v_gene: TRBV28
j_gene: TRBJ1-2

CDR3aa: CASSPFMGQGTGELFF
CDR3nt: TGTGCCAGCAGTCCTTTCATGGGACAGGGTACCGGGGAGCTGTTTTTT
abundance: few
d_gene: TRBD1
v_gene: TRBV5-4
j_gene: TRBJ2-2

CDR3aa: CASSSTGGKTDTQYF
CDR3nt: TGTGCCAGCAGCTCGACAGGGGGTAAGACAGATACGCAGTATTTT
abundance: NA
d_gene: TRBD1
v_gene: TRBV11-3
j_gene: TRBJ2-3

CDR3aa: CASSQTGGARTNEQFF
CDR3nt: TGCGCCAGCAGCCAAACCGGCGGGGCCAGAACAAATGAGCAGTTCTTC
abundance: NA
d_gene: NA
v_gene: TRBV4-1
j_gene: TRBJ2-1

CDR3aa: CASKPRSQSGTDTQYF
CDR3nt: TGTGCCAGCAAGCCCCGTAGCCAGAGTGGCACAGATACGCAGTATTTT
abundance: once
d_gene: NA
v_gene: TRBV7-9
j_gene: TRBJ2-3

CDR3aa: CASGASVNNEQFF
CDR3nt: TGTGCCAGCGGGGCGTCGGTCAACAATGAGCAGTTCTTC
abundance: NA
d_gene: NA
v_gene: TRBV28
j_gene: TRBJ2-1

CDR3aa: CALKGPENTEAFF
CDR3nt: TGTGCCCTTAAGGGGCCGGAGAACACTGAAGCTTTCTTT
abundance: NA
d_gene: NA
v_gene: TRBV6-1
j_gene: TRBJ1-1

CDR3aa: CASSPLGGSMNTEAFF
CDR3nt: TGTGCCAGCAGCCCCCTGGGAGGCTCCATGAACACTGAAGCTTTCTTT
abundance: NA
d_gene: NA
v_gene: TRBV7-9
j_gene: TRBJ1-1

CDR3aa: CASSRPSGPTSYEQYF
CDR3nt: TGTGCCAGCAGCCGCCCTAGCGGCCCTACCTCCTACGAGCAGTACTTC
abundance: NA
d_gene: TRBD2
v_gene: TRBV5-5
j_gene: TRBJ2-7

CDR3aa: CASSGGQFYEQYF
CDR3nt: TGTGCCAGCAGTGGGGGACAGTTCTACGAGCAGTACTTC
abundance: many
d_gene: TRBD1
v_gene: TRBV28
j_gene: TRBJ2-7

CDR3aa: CASSVADGHQYGYTF
CDR3nt: TGTGCCAGCAGCGTAGCGGACGGACATCAATATGGCTACACCTTC
abundance: many
d_gene: NA
v_gene: TRBV6-1
j_gene: TRBJ1-2

CDR3aa: CATSSHLSDTQYF
CDR3nt: TGTGCCACCAGCAGCCACCTATCAGATACGCAGTATTTT
abundance: once
d_gene: NA
v_gene: TRBV15
j_gene: TRBJ2-3

CDR3aa: CATSRDVASGRGETQYF
CDR3nt: TGTGCCACCAGCAGAGATGTGGCTAGCGGGAGAGGGGAGACCCAGTACTTC
abundance: NA
d_gene: TRBD2
v_gene: TRBV15
j_gene: TRBJ2-5

CDR3aa: CASSLGSGSYNEQFF
CDR3nt: TGTGCCAGCAGTTTGGGTTCAGGGTCGTACAATGAGCAGTTCTTC
abundance: NA
d_gene: NA
v_gene: TRBV28
j_gene: TRBJ2-1

CDR3aa: CASSRAGTITDTQYF
CDR3nt: TGCGCCAGCAGCCGGGCGGGGACCATCACAGATACGCAGTATTTT
abundance: NA
d_gene: NA
v_gene: TRBV4-1
j_gene: TRBJ2-3

CDR3aa: CASSPALPKNTGELFF
CDR3nt: TGTGCCAGCTCCCCGGCACTCCCCAAGAACACCGGGGAGCTGTTTTTT
abundance: NA
d_gene: NA
v_gene: TRBV18
j_gene: TRBJ2-2

CDR3aa: CAWSVRAPTDTQYF
CDR3nt: TGTGCCTGGAGTGTGAGGGCTCCCACAGATACGCAGTATTTT
abundance: NA
d_gene: NA
v_gene: TRBV30
j_gene: TRBJ2-3

CDR3aa: CASSRGQGARNEQFF
CDR3nt: TGCGCCAGCAGCCGGGGGCAGGGGGCGCGCAATGAGCAGTTCTTC
abundance: few
d_gene: TRBD1
v_gene: TRBV5-1
j_gene: TRBJ2-1

CDR3aa: CASSYSYQSYEQYF
CDR3nt: TGTGCCAGCAGTTACTCGTACCAATCCTACGAGCAGTACTTC
abundance: NA
d_gene: NA
v_gene: TRBV6-6
j_gene: TRBJ2-7

CDR3aa: CASSPGTSGRTDTQYF
CDR3nt: TGTGCCAGCAGCCCCGGGACTAGCGGGAGGACAGATACGCAGTATTTT
abundance: few
d_gene: TRBD2
v_gene: TRBV11-3
j_gene: TRBJ2-3

CDR3aa: CASSPRAGVFLDGGYTF
CDR3nt: TGCGCCAGCAGCCCCAGGGCAGGAGTCTTTCTTGATGGTGGCTACACCTTC
abundance: NA
d_gene: NA
v_gene: TRBV4-1
j_gene: TRBJ1-2

CDR3aa: CASCPGQDTDTQYF
CDR3nt: TGCGCCAGCTGCCCGGGACAGGACACAGATACGCAGTATTTT
abundance: NA
d_gene: TRBD1
v_gene: TRBV5-1
j_gene: TRBJ2-3

CDR3aa: CASSPTRVAGELFF
CDR3nt: TGTGCCAGCAGCCCCACCCGTGTAGCCGGGGAGCTGTTTTTT
abundance: NA
d_gene: NA
v_gene: TRBV11-1
j_gene: TRBJ2-2

CDR3aa: CASSVDEGQPQHF
CDR3nt: TGTGCCAGCAGCGTAGATGAGGGTCAGCCCCAGCATTTT
abundance: few
d_gene: NA
v_gene: TRBV9
j_gene: TRBJ1-5

CDR3aa: CASRGGVTRRETQYF
CDR3nt: TGTGCCAGCAGGGGGGGGGTGACTAGAAGGGAGACCCAGTACTTC
abundance: NA
d_gene: TRBD2
v_gene: TRBV27
j_gene: TRBJ2-5

CDR3aa: CASSHSRENTEAFF
CDR3nt: TGTGCCAGTAGCCACTCCCGGGAAAACACTGAAGCTTTCTTT
abundance: NA
d_gene: NA
v_gene: TRBV19
j_gene: TRBJ1-1

CDR3aa: CASSFGQTSNQPQHF
CDR3nt: TGTGCCAGCAGTTTTGGACAGACTAGCAATCAGCCCCAGCATTTT
abundance: NA
d_gene: NA
v_gene: TRBV5-8
j_gene: TRBJ1-5

CDR3aa: CASSMGTSGAASQRYF
CDR3nt: TGTGCCAGTAGTATGGGGACTAGCGGGGCCGCCTCGCAACGGTACTTC
abundance: once
d_gene: TRBD2
v_gene: TRBV19
j_gene: TRBJ2-7

CDR3aa: CASSLKATGGYNEQFF
CDR3nt: TGTGCCAGCAGCTTAAAAGCGACAGGGGGCTACAATGAGCAGTTCTTC
abundance: NA
d_gene: TRBD1
v_gene: TRBV7-3
j_gene: TRBJ2-1

CDR3aa: CASPSGGGLDADTQYF
CDR3nt: TGTGCCAGCCCCTCAGGGGGGGGTTTGGATGCAGATACGCAGTATTTT
abundance: NA
d_gene: NA
v_gene: TRBV7-9
j_gene: TRBJ2-3

CDR3aa: CASKPGTSRQPVEQFF
CDR3nt: TGTGCCAGCAAACCCGGGACTAGCCGCCAGCCGGTTGAGCAGTTCTTC
abundance: NA
d_gene: TRBD2
v_gene: TRBV5-4
j_gene: TRBJ2-1

CDR3aa: CASSLDSPQTGELFF
CDR3nt: TGTGCCAGCAGCTTAGACAGCCCGCAGACCGGGGAGCTGTTTTTT
abundance: NA
d_gene: NA
v_gene: TRBV11-2
j_gene: TRBJ2-2